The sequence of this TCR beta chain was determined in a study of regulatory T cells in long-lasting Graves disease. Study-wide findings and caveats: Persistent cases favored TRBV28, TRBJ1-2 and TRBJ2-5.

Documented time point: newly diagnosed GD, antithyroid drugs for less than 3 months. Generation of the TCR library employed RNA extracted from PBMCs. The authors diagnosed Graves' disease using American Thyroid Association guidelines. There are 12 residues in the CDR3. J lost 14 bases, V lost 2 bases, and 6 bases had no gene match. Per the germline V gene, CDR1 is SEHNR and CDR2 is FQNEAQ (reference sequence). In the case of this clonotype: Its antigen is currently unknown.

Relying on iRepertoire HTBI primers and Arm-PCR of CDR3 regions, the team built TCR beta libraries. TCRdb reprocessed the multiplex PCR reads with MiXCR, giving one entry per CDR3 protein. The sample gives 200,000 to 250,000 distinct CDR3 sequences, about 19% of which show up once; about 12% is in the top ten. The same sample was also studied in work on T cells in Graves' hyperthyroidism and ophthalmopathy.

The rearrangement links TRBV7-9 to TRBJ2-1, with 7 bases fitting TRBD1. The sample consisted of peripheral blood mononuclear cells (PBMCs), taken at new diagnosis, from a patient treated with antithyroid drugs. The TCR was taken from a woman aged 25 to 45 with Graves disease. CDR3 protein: CASSLRDRGEFF. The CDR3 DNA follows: TGTGCCAGCAGCTTACGGGACAGAGGGGAGTTCTTC. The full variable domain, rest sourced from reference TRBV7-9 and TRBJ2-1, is DTGVSQNPRHKITKRGQNVTFRCDPISEHNRLYWYRQTLGQGPEFLTYFQNEAQLEKSRLLSDRFSAERPKGSFSTLEIQRTEQGDSAMYLCASSLRDRGEFFGPGTRLTVL.